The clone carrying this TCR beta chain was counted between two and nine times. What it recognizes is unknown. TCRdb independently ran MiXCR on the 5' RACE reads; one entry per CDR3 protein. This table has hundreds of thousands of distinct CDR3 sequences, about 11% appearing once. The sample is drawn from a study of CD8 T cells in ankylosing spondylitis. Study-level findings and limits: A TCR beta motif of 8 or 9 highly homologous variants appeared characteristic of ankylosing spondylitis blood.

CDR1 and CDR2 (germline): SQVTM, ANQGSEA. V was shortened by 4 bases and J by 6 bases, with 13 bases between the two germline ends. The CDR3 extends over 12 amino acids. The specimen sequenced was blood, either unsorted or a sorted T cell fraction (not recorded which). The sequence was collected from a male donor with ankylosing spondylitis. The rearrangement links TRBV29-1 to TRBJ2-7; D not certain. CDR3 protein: CSVVGFVGEQYF. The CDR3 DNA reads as TGCAGCGTTGTTGGGTTTGTCGGCGAGCAGTACTTC.